The rows below give T cell receptor beta chains drawn from one sample of a study of vaccination and CD4 T cells after COVID-19. Their cognate antigens are unknown. TCRdb re-called the PCR reads with MiXCR, one entry per CDR3 protein. This sample has about 13,000 distinct CDR3 sequences; around 52% occur once, and the top ten carry 15% to 19%. Sequences were obtained from CD4+ T cells from blood, cultured in vitro. Source of these receptors: a human donor who had recovered from COVID-19. CDR3s include the opening cysteine and the closing phenylalanine or tryptophan. The order of the fields is V gene, CDR3 length, J gene, clone size, D gene, CDR3 DNA, CDR3 protein. A D gene is named only where the DNA matches it firmly. Clone sizes are given selectively: once, few, many, or a class where the clone is expanded.

v_gene: TRBV6-1
len: 16
j_gene: TRBJ2-3
abundance: few
d_gene: .
CDR3nt: TGTGCCAGCACAGGGTCGTGGCAGGCCACCACAGATACGCAGTATTTT
CDR3aa: CASTGSWQATTDTQYF

v_gene: TRBV7-2
len: 15
j_gene: TRBJ1-2
abundance: .
d_gene: TRBD1
CDR3nt: TGTGCCAGCAGCCCCGGGACAGGGAGGGTCTATGGCTACACCTTC
CDR3aa: CASSPGTGRVYGYTF

v_gene: TRBV19
len: 14
j_gene: TRBJ2-1
abundance: .
d_gene: .
CDR3nt: TGTGCCAGTAGTCACCCCCGGGCCCTTAGGGAGCAGTTCTTC
CDR3aa: CASSHPRALREQFF

v_gene: TRBV4-2
len: 15
j_gene: TRBJ2-7
abundance: few
d_gene: TRBD2
CDR3nt: TGTGCCAGCAGCCGCCGACTAGCGGGAGATAACGAGCAGTACTTC
CDR3aa: CASSRRLAGDNEQYF

v_gene: TRBV7-3
len: 13
j_gene: TRBJ2-3
abundance: few
d_gene: .
CDR3nt: TGTGCCAGCAGCTCACTAGCCGGAGATACGCAGTATTTT
CDR3aa: CASSSLAGDTQYF

v_gene: TRBV28
len: 13
j_gene: TRBJ1-2
abundance: .
d_gene: TRBD1
CDR3nt: TGTGCCAGCAGCTGGGGACAGCTCTATGGCTACACCTTC
CDR3aa: CASSWGQLYGYTF

v_gene: TRBV2
len: 15
j_gene: TRBJ1-6
abundance: .
d_gene: .
CDR3nt: TGTGCCAGCCTACTGACCGGGACCTATAATTCACCCCTCCACTTT
CDR3aa: CASLLTGTYNSPLHF

v_gene: TRBV20-1
len: 17
j_gene: TRBJ2-2
abundance: .
d_gene: TRBD2
CDR3nt: TGCAGTGCTAGTTCGCTAGCGGGAGAGGGACTTGCCGGGGAGCTGTTTTTT
CDR3aa: CSASSLAGEGLAGELFF

v_gene: TRBV28
len: 22
j_gene: TRBJ1-6
abundance: .
d_gene: .
CDR3nt: TGTGCCAGCAGTTCATTCTGGCCCCCCATCGGGGCGCCTAGCACCTATAATTCACCCCTCCACTTT
CDR3aa: CASSSFWPPIGAPSTYNSPLHF

v_gene: TRBV10-1
len: 15
j_gene: TRBJ2-1
abundance: .
d_gene: .
CDR3nt: TGCGCCAGCAGTGAGAGTTCGAGACCCAACAATGAGCAGTTCTTC
CDR3aa: CASSESSRPNNEQFF